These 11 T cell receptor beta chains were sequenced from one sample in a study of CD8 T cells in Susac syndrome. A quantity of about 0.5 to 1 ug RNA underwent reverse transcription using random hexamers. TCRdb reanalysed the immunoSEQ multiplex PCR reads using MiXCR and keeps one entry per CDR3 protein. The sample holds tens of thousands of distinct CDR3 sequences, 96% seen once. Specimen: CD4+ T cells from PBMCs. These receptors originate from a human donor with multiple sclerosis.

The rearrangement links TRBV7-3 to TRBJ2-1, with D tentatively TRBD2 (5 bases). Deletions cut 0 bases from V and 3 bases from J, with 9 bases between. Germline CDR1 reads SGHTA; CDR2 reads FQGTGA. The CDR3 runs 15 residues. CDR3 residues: CASSLTDGGYNEQFF. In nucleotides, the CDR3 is TGTGCCAGCAGCTTAACGGATGGAGGCTACAATGAGCAGTTCTTC. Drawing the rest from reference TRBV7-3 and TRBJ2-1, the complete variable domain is GAGVSQTPSNKVTEKGKYVELRCDPISGHTALYWYRQSLGQGPEFLIYFQGTGAADDSGLPNDRFFAVRPEGSVSTLKIQRTERGDSAVYLCASSLTDGGYNEQFFGPGTRLTVL.

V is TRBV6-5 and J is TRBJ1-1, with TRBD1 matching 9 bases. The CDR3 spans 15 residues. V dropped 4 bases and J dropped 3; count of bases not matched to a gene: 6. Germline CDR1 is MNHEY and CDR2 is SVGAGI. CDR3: CASSSQGAAHTEAFF. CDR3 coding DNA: TGTGCCAGCAGTTCACAGGGGGCAGCGCACACTGAAGCTTTCTTT.

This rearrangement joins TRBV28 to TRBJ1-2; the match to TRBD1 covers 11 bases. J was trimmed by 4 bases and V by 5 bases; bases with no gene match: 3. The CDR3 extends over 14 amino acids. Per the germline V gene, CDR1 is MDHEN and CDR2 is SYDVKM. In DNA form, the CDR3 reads TGTGCCAGCAGTCGGGACAGGGGGGCCTATGGCTACACCTTC. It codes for CASSRDRGAYGYTF.

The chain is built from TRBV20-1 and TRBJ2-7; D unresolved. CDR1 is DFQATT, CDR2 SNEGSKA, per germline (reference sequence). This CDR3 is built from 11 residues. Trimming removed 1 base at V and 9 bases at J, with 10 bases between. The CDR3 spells CSARAGRVQYF. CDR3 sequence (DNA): TGCAGTGCTAGAGCGGGCCGTGTGCAGTACTTC.

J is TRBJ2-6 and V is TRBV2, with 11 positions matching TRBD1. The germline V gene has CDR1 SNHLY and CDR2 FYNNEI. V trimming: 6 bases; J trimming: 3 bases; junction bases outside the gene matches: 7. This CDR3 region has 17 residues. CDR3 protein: CASSQGQGAHGANVLTF. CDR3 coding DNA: TGTGCCAGCAGCCAAGGACAGGGGGCGCATGGGGCCAACGTCCTGACTTTC.

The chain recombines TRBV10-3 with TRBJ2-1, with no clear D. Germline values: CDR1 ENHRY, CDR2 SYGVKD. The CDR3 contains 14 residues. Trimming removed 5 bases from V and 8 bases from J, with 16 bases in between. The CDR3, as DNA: TGTGCCATCAGTAAACAGACGGGTTGGGATGAGCAGTTCTTC. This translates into CAISKQTGWDEQFF.

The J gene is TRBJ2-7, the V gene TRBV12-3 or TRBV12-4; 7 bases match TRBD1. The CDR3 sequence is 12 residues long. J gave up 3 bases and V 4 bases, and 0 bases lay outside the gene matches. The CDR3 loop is CASSSGGYEQYF. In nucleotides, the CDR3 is TGTGCCAGCAGTTCAGGGGGCTACGAGCAGTACTTC.

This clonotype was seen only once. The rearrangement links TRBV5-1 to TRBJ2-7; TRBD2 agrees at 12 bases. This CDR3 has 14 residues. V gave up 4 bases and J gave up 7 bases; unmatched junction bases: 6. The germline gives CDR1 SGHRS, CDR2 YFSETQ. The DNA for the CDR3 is TGCGCCAGCAGCGAACCGGGACTAGCGGGTGAGCAGTACTTC. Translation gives CASSEPGLAGEQYF.

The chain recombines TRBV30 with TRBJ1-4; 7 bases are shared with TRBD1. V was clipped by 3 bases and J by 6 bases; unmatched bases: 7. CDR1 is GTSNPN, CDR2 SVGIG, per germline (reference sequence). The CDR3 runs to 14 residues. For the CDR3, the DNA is TGTGCCTGGAGCCCCGGGACAGCTTATGAAAAACTGTTTTTT. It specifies CAWSPGTAYEKLFF.

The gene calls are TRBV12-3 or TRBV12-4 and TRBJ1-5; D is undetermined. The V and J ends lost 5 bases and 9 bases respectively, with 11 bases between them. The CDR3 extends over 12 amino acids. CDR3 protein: CASSRWEGPQHF. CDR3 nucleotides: TGTGCCAGCAGTCGATGGGAAGGGCCCCAGCATTTT.

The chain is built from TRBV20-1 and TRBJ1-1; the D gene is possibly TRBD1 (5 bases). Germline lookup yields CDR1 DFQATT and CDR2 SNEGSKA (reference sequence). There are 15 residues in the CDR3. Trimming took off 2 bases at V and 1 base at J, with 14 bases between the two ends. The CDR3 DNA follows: TGCAGTGCTAGAAATGGGGCGGGAACGAACACTGAAGCTTTCTTT. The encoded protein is CSARNGAGTNTEAFF.